This T cell receptor (beta chain) was sequenced for a study of Graves' ophthalmopathy and Graves' hyperthyroidism. Study-level results: Blood repertoires reportedly contained most expanded thyroid clonotypes above 0.001 frequency.

The CDR3 consists of 14 residues. V was pared by 5 bases and J by 1 base, with 11 bases between. CDR1 is MNHNS and CDR2 is SASEGT in the germline V gene. Details on this clonotype: The antigen is undetermined.

The diagnosis was founded upon clinical symptoms, serum thyroxine, TRAb, thyroid ultrasound and orbital computed tomography. The TCR beta CDR3 regions underwent amplification from RNA transcripts. A first-round RT-PCR used HTBI primers, followed by a second-round multiplex PCR. TCRdb recomputed calls from the multiplex PCR reads with MiXCR, one row per CDR3 protein. The table has about 210,000 distinct CDR3 sequences, under 30% seen once. This receptor was identified in a man aged 50 or older with Graves' ophthalmopathy. Sequencing was done on a sample of peripheral blood. The chain has TRBV6-1 and TRBJ1-1; D call uncertain. CDR3 sequence (DNA): TGTGCCAGCAGTCTCTTGAAGGGGAACACTGAAGCTTTCTTT. Its translation is CASSLLKGNTEAFF.